One sample yielded the 19 T cell receptor beta chains listed below, sequenced in a study of CD8+CD57+ T cells in acquired aplastic anemia (dated by TCRdb to about 2018). The patients picked for sequencing were ones in whom flow cytometry had shown an expansion of CD8+CD57+ cells. Sequencing used an Illumina HiSeq 2000. TCR beta VDJ combination and CDR3 sequence profiling used genomic DNA as the template. The raw public data were reprocessed by TCRdb itself: fastp quality trimming at Q25, MiXCR clonotype calling, in-frame beta chains only. Identical CDR3 proteins give one entry, which carries the most common genes and DNA. The sample has about 200,000 distinct CDR3 sequences on record, roughly 50% of them singletons. Clones ranked in the top ten supply roughly 21% of the sample. Specimen: sorted CD4+, CD8+, or CD8+CD57+ T cells (not recorded which) from PBMCs. Every receptor here comes from a human donor with aplastic anemia.

V usage is TRBV7-2 and J usage is TRBJ2-5, with 12 nucleotides matching TRBD2. The J call is doubtful: the DNA matches TRBJ2-1 better. This CDR3 is 17 amino acids long. Germline V CDR1 and CDR2: SGHTA, FQGNSA. CDR3 sequence (DNA): TGTGCCAGCGGACTACTAGCGGGGGGAAGCTCCTACAATGAGCAGTTCTTC. Translating it yields CASGLLAGGSSYNEQFF.

In this sample, this clonotype turned up many times. CDR3 in DNA: TGCAGTGCTAGGGGACGCGGAAACACCATATATTTT. Translation gives CSARGRGNTIYF. The rearrangement uses TRBV20-1 and TRBJ1-3, with D perhaps TRBD1 (5 bases). V was trimmed by 3 bases and J by 4 bases, leaving 7 bases between them. The CDR3 has 12 amino acids. CDR1 is DFQATT and CDR2 is SNEGSKA in the germline V gene (reference sequence).

Concerning this clonotype itself: This clone may be a read error of a much larger clone one base away. V and J are TRBV7-2 and TRBJ2-3, with 11 positions matching TRBD2. Germline CDR1 is SGHTA and CDR2 is FQGNSA. This CDR3 contains 18 residues. The V segment lost 5 bases and the J segment 8 bases; nucleotides outside the gene matches: 18. CDR3 amino acids: CASSPNPSGGLRAGTQYF. The CDR3 DNA follows: TGTGCCAGCAGCCCCAACCCTAGCGGGGGGTTGAGAGCAGGTACGCAGTATTTT.

This chain joins TRBV29-1 and TRBJ1-1; 8 positions match TRBD1. Germline-derived CDR1 and CDR2 are SQVTM and ANQGSEA. V lost 7 bases to trimming and J lost 4 bases; unmatched junction nucleotides: 5. CDR3 length equals 12 residues. The chain's CDR3 is CSGGQGSTEAFF. The DNA for the CDR3 is TGCAGCGGCGGACAGGGTAGCACTGAAGCTTTCTTT.

V gene TRBV5-6 combines with J gene TRBJ2-6; D is undetermined. Per germline, CDR1 SGHDT and CDR2 YYEEEE. The CDR3 sequence is 15 residues long. V was shortened by 3 bases and J by 0 bases, with 7 bases between the two germline ends. This CDR3 reads CASSYYTSGANVLTF. CDR3 DNA sequence: TGTGCCAGCAGCTATTACACCTCTGGGGCCAACGTCCTGACTTTC. Based on the CDR3 plus reference TRBV5-6 and TRBJ2-6, the full variable domain is DAGVTQSPTHLIKTRGQQVTLRCSPKSGHDTVSWYQQALGQGPQFIFQYYEEEERQRGNFPDRFSGHQFPNYSSELNVNALLLGDSALYLCASSYYTSGANVLTFGAGSRLTVL.

Details on this clonotype: Compared with germline, one end of the junction differs, possibly owing to a read error. The chain is built from TRBV7-9 and TRBJ2-5; D perhaps matches TRBD2 (6 bases). Germline CDR1 SEHNR, CDR2 FQNEAQ (reference sequence). This CDR3 comprises 16 residues. The CDR3 DNA sequence: TGTGCCAGCTCACCAAACGGGGACTTCACACAAGAGACCCAGCACTTC. Protein sequence: CASSPNGDFTQETQHF. Full variable domain (outside the CDR3, taken from reference TRBV7-9 and TRBJ2-5): DTGVSQNPRHKITKRGQNVTFRCDPISEHNRLYWYRQTLGQGPEFLTYFQNEAQLEKSRLLSDRFSAERPKGSFSTLEIQRTEQGDSAMYLCASSPNGDFTQETQHFGPGTRLLVL.

At least ten counts were recorded for this clonotype. The chain joins TRBV2 to TRBJ2-5; D call uncertain. V lost 1 base and J lost 5, with 8 bases in between. Per the germline V gene, CDR1 is SNHLY and CDR2 is FYNNEI. The CDR3 loop spans 13 amino acids. CDR3 bases: TGTGCCAGCAGTGAAGGTGGTGGGGAGACCCAGTACTTC. Translated, it gives CASSEGGGETQYF.

This clonotype was observed a few times. V gene TRBV20-1 combines with J gene TRBJ1-1, with unresolved D. The CDR3 is made up of 13 amino acids. Trimming removed 2 bases at V and 0 bases at J, with 7 bases between. Germline V CDR1 and CDR2: DFQATT, SNEGSKA (reference sequence). The chain's CDR3 is CSARLRMNTEAFF. In DNA, the CDR3 is TGCAGTGCTAGACTACGGATGAACACTGAAGCTTTCTTT.

This clonotype came up many times. This chain joins TRBV20-1 and TRBJ2-2; perhaps D is TRBD1 or TRBD2 (6 bases each). The germline V and J ends were trimmed by 6 bases and 7 bases, with 21 bases remaining between them. The CDR3 has 15 amino acids. The germline CDR1 and CDR2 sequences are DFQATT and SNEGSKA (reference sequence). In nucleotides, the CDR3 is TGCAGTGCCCGAGGGGGGCAGGGTACGGGCGGGGAGCTGTTTTTT. Translated: CSARGGQGTGGELFF.

The chain has TRBV12-5 and TRBJ2-2; perhaps TRBD1 as D (5 bases). The CDR3 has 15 residues. The germline V gene has CDR1 LGHNT and CDR2 FRNRAP. With 1 base removed from V and 7 bases from J, the gap between germline ends came to 13 bases. Written as DNA, the CDR3 is TGTGCTAGTGGTTTGGCGGCTCCCCAGGGCGGGGAGCTGTTTTTT. Translating gives CASGLAAPQGGELFF.

This clonotype was detected only a few times. This sequence joins TRBV29-1 and TRBJ2-7; weak D call: TRBD1 (5 bases). Germline-derived CDR1 and CDR2 are SQVTM and ANQGSEA. V lost 7 bases and J 5 bases, leaving 12 bases between the germline ends. There are 11 residues in the CDR3. The CDR3 region has the DNA TGCAGCGGGAACAGGAACGACGAGCAGTACTTC. This sequence encodes CSGNRNDEQYF.

This clonotype showed up many times. The chain links TRBV5-1 to TRBJ1-1, with TRBD1 as a possible D gene (6 bases). The CDR3 has 15 residues. The V and J ends lost 0 bases and 5 bases respectively, with 14 bases between them. Germline V gene data show CDR1 as SGHRS and CDR2 as YFSETQ. Here the CDR3 DNA reads TGCGCCAGCAGCTTGGGGGGGGGCGAAGGGACTGAAGCTTTCTTT. It specifies CASSLGGGEGTEAFF.

The chain joins TRBV15 to TRBJ1-4; TRBD1 matches 8 bases. The junction had 3 bases not matched to a gene; V was cut back by 3 bases and J by 0 bases. The CDR3 spans 16 residues. Germline CDR1 LNHNV, CDR2 YYDKDF (reference sequence). The CDR3: CATSSNRGATNEKLFF. CDR3 sequence (DNA): TGTGCCACCAGCAGCAACAGGGGGGCAACTAATGAAAAACTGTTTTTT.

This clonotype appeared a few times. This chain joins TRBV6-5 and TRBJ2-7, with D maybe TRBD1 (6 bases). This CDR3 is built from 16 residues. Germline V gene sequence: CDR1 MNHEY, CDR2 SVGAGI. Trimming stripped 6 bases from V and 4 bases from J, with 22 bases between. Here the CDR3 DNA reads TGTGCCAGCAGACAAATTCAGACAGGCAGCTCTTACGAGCAGTACTTC. It codes for CASRQIQTGSSYEQYF.

The CDR3: CAIGASDTQYF. DNA for the CDR3: TGTGCCATCGGTGCCTCGGATACGCAGTATTTT. The chain combines TRBV10-3 with TRBJ2-3; D remains ambiguous. The germline CDR1 and CDR2 sequences are ENHRY and SYGVKD. This CDR3 has 11 residues. V lost 8 bases and J lost 6, with 9 bases in between.

The rearrangement uses TRBV29-1 and TRBJ1-5; TRBD1 agrees at 8 bases. Germline V gene lookup returns CDR1 SQVTM and CDR2 ANQGSEA. This CDR3 spans 14 amino acids. J lost 0 bases, V lost 3 bases, and 1 base had no gene match. As DNA, the CDR3 is TGCAGCGTTGACACAGGGGGTAGCAATCAGCCCCAGCATTTT. Translated: CSVDTGGSNQPQHF.

This clonotype came up many times. The rearrangement links TRBV19 to TRBJ1-1; TRBD1 is a possible D gene (5 bases). This CDR3 is built from 12 residues. Germline assignment: CDR1 LNHDA and CDR2 SQIVND (reference sequence). CDR3 sequence reads: CAASGRAEGAFF. The CDR3 region has the DNA TGTGCAGCTTCAGGGAGGGCGGAAGGAGCTTTCTTT.

The chain joins TRBV9 to TRBJ2-1; either TRBD1 or TRBD2 may fit D (5 bases each). V was pared by 4 bases and J by 8 bases, with 16 bases between. CDR3 length equals 14 residues. Germline V gives CDR1 SGDLS, CDR2 YYNGEE. The DNA for the CDR3 is TGTGCCAGCAGCCACCTCGGGGCTCGAGATGAGCAGTTCTTC. Amino acids: CASSHLGARDEQFF.

The count of this clonotype is one. The rearrangement joins TRBV15 to TRBJ2-3; D may be TRBD2 (5 bases). The CDR3 spans 14 residues. Per germline, CDR1 LNHNV and CDR2 YYDKDF (reference sequence). Trimming stripped 6 bases from V and 0 bases from J, with 10 bases between. As DNA, the CDR3 is TGTGCCACCAGGCCAGCGGTAAGCACAGATACGCAGTATTTT. Amino acids: CATRPAVSTDTQYF.